Listed below are T cell receptor beta chains from one sample, sequenced in a study of early T cells in non-severe SARS-CoV-2 infection. MiXCR, applied by TCRdb to the 5' RACE reads, yields one record per CDR3 protein. The sample contains about 60,000 distinct CDR3 sequences, 8.5% to 10% of which appear only once. Sequencing was done on a sample of whole blood. The receptors were sampled from an adult who was a healthcare worker with PCR-confirmed SARS-CoV-2 infection or an uninfected control (not recorded which). The CDR3 runs from the conserved cysteine through the conserved F or W. D genes are given only for firm matches. Some rows mark clone size as missing; the rest say once, few, many or name a class of expanded clone.

J	size	D	V	CDR3	DNA
TRBJ2-6	.	.	TRBV2	CASRNPSGANVLTF	TGTGCCAGCCGGAATCCCTCTGGGGCCAACGTCCTGACTTTC
TRBJ2-1	few	.	TRBV19	CASSTLKGAGQFF	TGTGCCAGTAGTACCCTGAAAGGGGCTGGGCAGTTCTTC
TRBJ2-7	many	TRBD2	TRBV29-1	CSVGLADGWEQYF	TGCAGCGTTGGCCTAGCGGACGGCTGGGAGCAGTACTTC
TRBJ2-1	many	.	TRBV24-1	CATSSQPDYNEQFF	TGTGCCACCAGTTCCCAACCGGATTACAATGAGCAGTTCTTC
TRBJ2-1	many	TRBD2	TRBV6-5	CASSIAGGGDEQFF	TGTGCCAGCAGTATAGCGGGAGGGGGGGATGAGCAGTTCTTC
TRBJ2-2	many	.	TRBV6-1	CASSPLAGRVWRDTGELFF	TGTGCCAGCAGCCCTCTAGCAGGGCGAGTGTGGCGGGACACCGGGGAGCTGTTTTTT
TRBJ2-3	many	TRBD2	TRBV28	CASSPTDGLAGGPDTQYF	TGTGCCAGCAGCCCAACCGATGGACTAGCGGGAGGTCCAGATACGCAGTATTTT
TRBJ2-7	once	.	TRBV6-2/TRBV6-3	CASSRTYYEQYF	TGTGCCAGCAGTCGGACTTACTACGAGCAGTACTTC
TRBJ1-1	many	.	TRBV10-2	CASSRVKNTEAFF	TGCGCCAGCAGCCGAGTCAAGAACACTGAAGCTTTCTTT
TRBJ2-1	many	.	TRBV4-3	CASSPGPQPYNEQFF	TGCGCCAGCAGCCCCGGGCCCCAACCGTACAATGAGCAGTTCTTC
TRBJ2-7	many	.	TRBV20-1	CSARVASYEQYF	TGCAGTGCTAGAGTAGCGTCTTACGAGCAGTACTTC
TRBJ2-2	many	.	TRBV7-2	CASSQRGGLITGELFF	TGTGCCAGCAGCCAACGTGGGGGGCTCATCACCGGGGAGCTGTTTTTT
TRBJ2-4	.	TRBD2	TRBV7-2	CASSPRGGAANIQYF	TGTGCCAGCAGCCCCCGGGGGGGGGCTGCAAACATTCAGTACTTC
TRBJ2-3	many	.	TRBV7-6	CASSPGLSRTDTQYF	TGTGCCAGCAGCCCCGGACTCTCGAGGACAGATACGCAGTATTTT
TRBJ2-3	many	TRBD2	TRBV20-1	CSADLAETTDTQYF	TGCAGTGCAGATCTAGCGGAGACCACAGATACGCAGTATTTT
TRBJ2-1	many	TRBD2	TRBV3-1	CASSPVAGVDEQFF	TGTGCCAGCAGCCCCGTAGCGGGAGTGGATGAGCAGTTCTTC
TRBJ1-6	few	.	TRBV12-3/TRBV12-4	CASSLGNNSPLHF	TGTGCCAGCAGTTTAGGGAACAATTCACCCCTCCACTTT
TRBJ2-5	many	TRBD1	TRBV29-1	CSVDTRTGLQETQYF	TGCAGCGTTGACACCAGGACAGGGCTCCAAGAGACCCAGTACTTC
TRBJ2-2	.	TRBD2	TRBV19	CASIETSGNTGELFF	TGTGCCAGTATCGAGACTAGCGGTAACACCGGGGAGCTGTTTTTT
TRBJ2-3	.	.	TRBV29-1	CSVVPGTADTQYF	TGCAGCGTTGTGCCGGGAACCGCAGATACGCAGTATTTT
TRBJ2-7	.	.	TRBV20-1	CSATPKNEQYF	TGCAGTGCTACGCCGAAAAACGAGCAGTACTTC
TRBJ1-5	many	.	TRBV7-2	CASSLEWNQPQHF	TGTGCCAGCAGCTTAGAATGGAATCAGCCCCAGCATTTT
TRBJ2-2	.	TRBD2	TRBV2	CASRGLAGANTGELFF	TGTGCCAGCAGGGGACTAGCGGGAGCGAACACCGGGGAGCTGTTTTTT
TRBJ1-6	many	.	TRBV7-6	CASSLSGGNHNSPLHF	TGTGCCAGCAGCTTATCGGGGGGTAACCATAATTCACCCCTCCACTTT
TRBJ2-3	few	.	TRBV7-2	CASGLRAALGYF	TGTGCCAGCGGCCTGAGGGCGGCCTTGGGGTATTTT
TRBJ1-1	many	.	TRBV7-2	CASSLLRRTEAFF	TGTGCCAGCAGCTTATTACGGCGCACTGAAGCTTTCTTT
TRBJ1-1	many	.	TRBV28	CASSLGGVDTEAFF	TGTGCCAGCAGTTTGGGGGGAGTGGACACTGAAGCTTTCTTT
TRBJ2-5	many	TRBD2	TRBV5-1	CASSPGLAGQETQYF	TGCGCCAGCAGCCCAGGACTAGCGGGACAAGAGACCCAGTACTTC
TRBJ2-7	few	.	TRBV20-1	CSAGAAGTGSYEQYF	TGCAGTGCTGGGGCCGCGGGGACTGGATCCTACGAGCAGTACTTC
TRBJ2-6	few	TRBD2	TRBV6-6	CASSPLSLAGGISGANVLTF	TGTGCCAGCAGTCCACTCTCACTAGCGGGAGGAATCTCTGGGGCCAACGTCCTGACTTTC
TRBJ1-2	.	.	TRBV27	CASSLEKGTSNYGYTF	TGTGCCAGCAGTTTGGAGAAGGGGACCTCTAACTATGGCTACACCTTC
TRBJ2-5	.	.	TRBV3-1	CASSQAGTTQETQYF	TGTGCCAGCAGCCAAGCCGGGACAACTCAAGAGACCCAGTACTTC
TRBJ2-7	.	TRBD1	TRBV7-6	CASSRTPGQGAYEQYF	TGTGCCAGCAGCCGAACGCCGGGACAGGGGGCCTACGAGCAGTACTTC
TRBJ1-5	.	TRBD1	TRBV5-1	CASSRGQGDQPQHF	TGCGCCAGCAGCCGGGGACAGGGCGATCAGCCCCAGCATTTT
TRBJ1-1	few	.	TRBV9	CASSPTGIEAFF	TGTGCCAGCAGCCCTACGGGCATTGAAGCTTTCTTT
TRBJ1-1	.	.	TRBV28	CASSLYVTEAFF	TGTGCCAGCAGCCTATACGTAACTGAAGCTTTCTTT
TRBJ2-1	few	TRBD2	TRBV28	CASSTRLAGVFNEQFF	TGTGCCAGCAGTACCCGACTAGCGGGAGTTTTTAATGAGCAGTTCTTC
TRBJ2-6	few	.	TRBV2	CASNQGSGANVLTF	TGTGCCAGCAATCAGGGTTCTGGGGCCAACGTCCTGACTTTC
TRBJ1-1	many	.	TRBV12-3/TRBV12-4	CASSDYYTEAFF	TGTGCCAGCAGTGACTACTACACTGAAGCTTTCTTT
TRBJ1-1	many	.	TRBV6-5	CASSYRGVRSNTEAFF	TGTGCCAGCAGTTACCGGGGGGTACGTTCGAACACTGAAGCTTTCTTT
TRBJ2-7	many	TRBD2	TRBV7-2	CASSYQGTSGAYEQYF	TGTGCCAGCAGCTACCAGGGGACTAGCGGGGCCTACGAGCAGTACTTC
TRBJ2-3	many	.	TRBV5-1	CASSLEPGGTDTQYF	TGCGCCAGCAGTTTGGAACCGGGAGGCACAGATACGCAGTATTTT
TRBJ1-2	many	.	TRBV7-8	CASSLAGVYGYTF	TGTGCCAGCAGCTTAGCAGGGGTCTATGGCTACACCTTC
TRBJ2-4	many	.	TRBV18	CASSPGTVIQYF	TGTGCCAGCTCACCCGGGACCGTCATTCAGTACTTC
TRBJ2-1	.	TRBD2	TRBV19	CASSIGGGRASGGVQFF	TGTGCCAGTAGTATAGGCGGCGGGAGGGCCTCCGGTGGCGTGCAGTTCTTC
TRBJ2-3	few	.	TRBV9	CASSVGGPRTDTQYF	TGTGCCAGCAGCGTAGGGGGGCCTCGCACAGATACGCAGTATTTT
TRBJ2-3	many	TRBD1	TRBV4-3	CASSQDAGTGGTDTQYF	TGCGCCAGCAGCCAAGACGCCGGGACAGGGGGAACAGATACGCAGTATTTT
TRBJ1-1	many	.	TRBV18	CASSHPQPTEAFF	TGTGCCAGCTCACACCCACAGCCCACTGAAGCTTTCTTT
TRBJ2-2	many	.	TRBV12-3/TRBV12-4	CASTPVARLAITGELFF	TGTGCCAGCACCCCCGTCGCCCGGCTAGCTATCACCGGGGAGCTGTTTTTT
TRBJ1-1	.	.	TRBV6-6	CASSYITESGTEAFF	TGTGCCAGCAGTTACATCACAGAATCCGGGACTGAAGCTTTCTTT
TRBJ2-3	few	TRBD2	TRBV6-2/TRBV6-3	CATGGTSGSFRPDTQYF	TGTGCCACGGGGGGAACTAGCGGATCCTTTCGACCAGATACGCAGTATTTT
TRBJ1-1	many	TRBD1	TRBV12-3/TRBV12-4	CASSKQGVDTEAFF	TGTGCCAGCAGTAAGCAGGGGGTTGACACTGAAGCTTTCTTT
TRBJ1-1	many	.	TRBV11-1	CASSVSTGNTEAFF	TGTGCCAGCAGCGTTTCGACAGGGAACACTGAAGCTTTCTTT
TRBJ2-3	many	.	TRBV5-1	CASSLVSSGDTQYF	TGCGCCAGCAGCTTGGTGTCTAGTGGAGATACGCAGTATTTT